This TCR beta chain was observed in a study of blood T cells in healthy people across ages. Together with a sample-barcoded 5' primer, a J-beta primer mix was included in a second PCR lasting about 6 to 11 cycles. Each CDR3 protein is one row after TCRdb ran MiXCR on the 5' RACE reads. This table has about 830,000 distinct CDR3 sequences, roughly 50% appearing once. V was pared by 1 base and J by 9 bases, with 3 bases of the junction left unmatched. Germline V gene data show CDR1 as LGHNA and CDR2 as YSLEER. The CDR3 totals 13 residues. This TCR was sampled from a young man in good health. Sequences were obtained from blood. The chain joins TRBV4-3 to TRBJ2-1, with 7 positions matching TRBD2. In DNA, the CDR3 is TGCGCCAGCAGCCAAGCCGGGAGGACTGAGCAGTTCTTC. Translated, it gives CASSQAGRTEQFF.